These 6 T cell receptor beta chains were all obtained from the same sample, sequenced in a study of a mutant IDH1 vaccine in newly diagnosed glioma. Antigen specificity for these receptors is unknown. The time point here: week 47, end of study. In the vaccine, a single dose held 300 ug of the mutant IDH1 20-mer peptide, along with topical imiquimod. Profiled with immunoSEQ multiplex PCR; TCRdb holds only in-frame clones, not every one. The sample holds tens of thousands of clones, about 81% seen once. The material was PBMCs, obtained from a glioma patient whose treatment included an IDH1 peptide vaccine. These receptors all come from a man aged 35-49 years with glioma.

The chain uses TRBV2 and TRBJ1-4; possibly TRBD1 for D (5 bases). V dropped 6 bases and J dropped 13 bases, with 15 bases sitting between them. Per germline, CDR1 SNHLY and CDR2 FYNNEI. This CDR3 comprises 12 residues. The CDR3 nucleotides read TGTGCCAGCAGAGAGACAGCCCAAAGACTGTTTTTT. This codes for CASRETAQRLFF.

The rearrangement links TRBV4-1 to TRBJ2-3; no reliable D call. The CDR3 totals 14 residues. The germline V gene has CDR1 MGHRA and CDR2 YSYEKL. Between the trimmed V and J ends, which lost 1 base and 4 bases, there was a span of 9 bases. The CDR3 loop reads CASSQAVGSDTQYF. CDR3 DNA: TGCGCCAGCAGCCAAGCAGTGGGCTCAGATACGCAGTATTTT.

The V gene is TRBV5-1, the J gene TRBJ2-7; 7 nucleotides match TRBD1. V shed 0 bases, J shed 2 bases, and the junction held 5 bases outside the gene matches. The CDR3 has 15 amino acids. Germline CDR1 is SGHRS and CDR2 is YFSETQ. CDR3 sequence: CASSLVGQRPYEQYF. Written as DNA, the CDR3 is TGCGCCAGCAGCTTGGTGGGACAGAGACCCTACGAGCAGTACTTC.

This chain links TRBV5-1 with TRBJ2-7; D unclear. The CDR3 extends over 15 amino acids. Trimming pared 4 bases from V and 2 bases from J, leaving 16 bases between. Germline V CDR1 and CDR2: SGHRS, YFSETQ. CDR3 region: CASSHMGWRPYEQYF. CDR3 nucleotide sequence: TGCGCCAGCAGCCACATGGGGTGGCGGCCCTACGAGCAGTACTTC.

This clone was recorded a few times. The CDR3, as DNA: TGTGCCAGCAGCAAACTTCCTAATGAAAAACTGTTTTTT. Translating it yields CASSKLPNEKLFF. This sequence joins TRBV7-6 and TRBJ1-4; D gene unclear. Trimming took off 5 bases at V and 3 bases at J, with 7 bases between the two ends. This CDR3 region has 13 residues. CDR1 and CDR2 from the germline V gene are SGHVS and FNYEAQ.

The CDR3: CATSRDPGDEQYF. The CDR3, as DNA: TGTGCCACCAGCAGAGATCCCGGGGACGAGCAGTACTTC. This rearrangement joins TRBV15 to TRBJ2-7; TRBD2 is a possible D gene (5 bases). Germline V lookup: CDR1 LNHNV, CDR2 YYDKDF (reference sequence). The CDR3 loop spans 13 amino acids. Trimming took off 0 bases at V and 5 bases at J, with 8 bases between the two ends.